The 26 T cell receptor beta chains listed next were all sequenced from one sample in a study of cytomegalovirus exposure and HLA in healthy donors. Vbeta (60) and Jbeta (13) primers were used in the PCR. Clones were read by immunoSEQ multiplex PCR, and TCRdb kept only the in-frame ones, dropping some. The table includes more than 85,000 clones, about four fifths detected once. Sequenced sample: PBMCs. The source of these receptors is a man younger than 45 in good health and CMV-seronegative.

This clone showed up just a few times. CDR3 protein: CASSLGLGTGVTEAFF. DNA for the CDR3: TGCGCCAGCAGCTTGGGCCTAGGGACAGGGGTCACTGAAGCTTTCTTT. The rearrangement joins TRBV5-1 to TRBJ1-1; 10 nucleotides match TRBD1. Losses at the gene ends were 0 bases for V and 4 bases for J; bases not matched to a gene: 6. This CDR3 contains 16 residues. In germline, CDR1 is SGHRS, CDR2 YFSETQ.

V is TRBV7-2 and J is TRBJ1-4; TRBD1 aligns across 8 bases. The ends lost 5 bases at V and 10 bases at J; junction bases unmatched: 6. Germline loops: CDR1 SGHTA, CDR2 FQGNSA. The CDR3 is 13 amino acids. The CDR3 DNA sequence: TGTGCCAGCAGCCACGGACAGGGAGGAAAACTGTTTTTT. This encodes CASSHGQGGKLFF.

This rearrangement joins TRBV29-1 to TRBJ2-1; D perhaps matches TRBD1 (6 bases). V was clipped by 4 bases and J by 0 bases, with 16 bases between them. The CDR3 is made up of 16 amino acids. CDR1 SQVTM and CDR2 ANQGSEA come from the germline V gene. In DNA, the CDR3 is TGCAGCGTTGCACCACAGGGTCCTAGCTCCTACAATGAGCAGTTCTTC. Translation: CSVAPQGPSSYNEQFF.

The V and J genes are TRBV7-6 and TRBJ2-7; 8 bases are a match to TRBD2. The trim removed 10 bases at V and 3 bases at J, leaving 8 bases unmatched. Germline CDR1 SGHVS, CDR2 FNYEAQ. This CDR3 is built from 13 residues. This chain's CDR3 is CATMSLAGYEQYF. CDR3 sequence (DNA): TGTGCCACCATGTCCCTAGCGGGCTACGAGCAGTACTTC.

V gene TRBV4-1 combines with J gene TRBJ2-7; 7 bases match TRBD2. CDR1 and CDR2 from the germline V gene are MGHRA and YSYEKL. V lost 1 base to trimming and J lost 1 base; unmatched junction nucleotides: 7. This CDR3 contains 16 residues. The CDR3 DNA reads as TGCGCCAGCAGCCAAGTCGGGGGGAAAACATCCTACGAGCAGTACTTC. Translated, it gives CASSQVGGKTSYEQYF.

The DNA of the CDR3 is TGTGCCATCAGGAATAGCGGGAGTGACTACGAGCAGTACTTC. Translated, it gives CAIRNSGSDYEQYF. The V and J genes are TRBV10-3 and TRBJ2-7; 9 nucleotides agree with TRBD2. The CDR3 has 14 amino acids. The V gene's germline CDR1 is ENHRY and CDR2 SYGVKD. The V and J ends lost 6 bases and 3 bases, in that order; junction bases with no gene match: 6.

The rearrangement uses TRBV28 and TRBJ2-3, with 8 positions matching TRBD1. Germline V lookup: CDR1 MDHEN, CDR2 SYDVKM. This CDR3 has 16 residues. V trimming: 6 bases; J trimming: 1 base; junction bases outside the gene matches: 9. The CDR3 DNA is TGTGCCAGCAGCTCATATTTGGGACAGGGCACAGATACGCAGTATTTT. Its protein product is CASSSYLGQGTDTQYF.

The chain links TRBV4-3 to TRBJ1-1; the D is unclear. Trimming took off 5 bases at V and 0 bases at J, with 7 bases between the two ends. The CDR3 spans 13 residues. The germline CDR1 and CDR2 sequences are LGHNA and YSLEER. This CDR3 is CASSSHLNTEAFF. CDR3 DNA sequence: TGCGCCAGCAGCTCCCATCTGAACACTGAAGCTTTCTTT.

This clone appeared a single time. The gene calls are TRBV5-6 and TRBJ2-1, with D perhaps TRBD1 (5 bases). Trimming shortened V by 0 bases and J by 4 bases, and 11 bases separated the two germline ends. Per the germline V gene, CDR1 is SGHDT and CDR2 is YYEEEE. The CDR3 is made up of 15 amino acids. The CDR3: CASSLVPGPYNEQFF. The CDR3 DNA sequence: TGTGCCAGCAGCTTGGTGCCAGGGCCTTACAATGAGCAGTTCTTC.

J is TRBJ2-1 and V is TRBV7-7; a weak D match, TRBD1 (5 bases). Germline V gene lookup returns CDR1 SSHAT and CDR2 FNYEAQ (reference sequence). The CDR3 length is 11 residues. The CDR3 loop is CAGRQYNEQFF. The CDR3 DNA follows: TGTGCTGGACGACAGTACAATGAGCAGTTCTTC. Supplemented by reference TRBV7-7 and TRBJ2-1, the full variable domain reads GAGVSQSPRYKVTKRGQDVTLRCDPISSHATLYWYQQALGQGPEFLTYFNYEAQPDKSGLPSDRFSAERPEGSISTLTIQRTEQRDSAMYRCAGRQYNEQFFGPGTRLTVL.

The rearrangement joins TRBV6-1 to TRBJ1-1; 7 bases align to TRBD1. There are 16 residues in the CDR3. V was clipped by 2 bases and J by 3 bases; unmatched bases: 9. CDR1 is MNHNS and CDR2 is SASEGT in the germline V gene. In nucleotides, the CDR3 is TGTGCCAGCAGTGAAATTTCCGACAGGGTAGACACTGAAGCTTTCTTT. Translating it yields CASSEISDRVDTEAFF.

The chain joins TRBV5-4 to TRBJ1-2, with D maybe TRBD1 (5 bases). V was clipped by 0 bases and J by 3 bases, with 9 bases between them. The CDR3 spans 14 residues. CDR1 and CDR2 from the germline V gene are SGHNT and YYREEE (reference sequence). CDR3: CASSLARRDYGYTF. CDR3 bases: TGTGCCAGCAGCTTGGCGCGCAGGGACTATGGCTACACCTTC.

The V gene is TRBV27, the J gene TRBJ2-5, with TRBD1 identical over 7 bases. V lost 6 bases and J lost 4; bases outside the gene matches: 8. Per germline, CDR1 MNHEY and CDR2 SMNVEV (reference sequence). CDR3 size: 14 residues. CDR3 in amino acids: CASRRRQGGETQYF. CDR3 coding DNA: TGTGCCAGCAGACGTCGACAGGGTGGAGAGACCCAGTACTTC.

V and J are TRBV6-6 and TRBJ1-1; no definite D call. CDR1 MNHNY and CDR2 SVGAGI come from the germline V gene (reference sequence). The length of the CDR3 is 14 residues. The V end lost 6 bases, the J end lost 1 base, and 12 bases lay between the germline ends. CDR3 DNA: TGTGCCAGCAGCTCCACTGCCTCGAACACTGAAGCTTTCTTT. As protein: CASSSTASNTEAFF.

The chain combines TRBV7-7 with TRBJ2-2; maybe TRBD1 (5 bases). The CDR3 contains 13 residues. Looked up from germline, CDR1 is SSHAT and CDR2 is FNYEAQ (reference sequence). V lost 2 bases and J lost 5, with 6 bases in between. The CDR3 protein is CASSLSGTGELFF. The CDR3 bases are TGTGCCAGCAGCTTATCAGGGACCGGGGAGCTGTTTTTT. Combining the CDR3 with reference TRBV7-7 and TRBJ2-2 gives the whole variable domain GAGVSQSPRYKVTKRGQDVTLRCDPISSHATLYWYQQALGQGPEFLTYFNYEAQPDKSGLPSDRFSAERPEGSISTLTIQRTEQRDSAMYRCASSLSGTGELFFGEGSRLTVL.

J is TRBJ2-7 and V is TRBV5-4, with TRBD1 identical over 10 bases. In germline, CDR1 is SGHNT, CDR2 YYREEE (reference sequence). This CDR3 contains 15 residues. Trimming removed 1 base from V and 4 bases from J; junction bases left unmatched: 5. As DNA, the CDR3 is TGTGCCAGCAGCTTGCGGACAGGGGGTTCTTACGAGCAGTACTTC. Encoded protein: CASSLRTGGSYEQYF.

The rearrangement joins TRBV7-9 to TRBJ1-4; D not certain. The V gene's germline CDR1 is SEHNR and CDR2 FQNEAQ (reference sequence). The CDR3 is 15 amino acids. V lost 5 bases and J 8 bases, leaving 18 bases between the germline ends. The CDR3 nucleotides are TGTGCCAGCAGCACCCGCTCCGGGATAATGGAAAAACTGTTTTTT. This gives the protein CASSTRSGIMEKLFF.

This clone came up a few times. The genes are TRBV18 and TRBJ2-1; D is uncertain. Trimming removed 2 bases from V and 6 bases from J, with 8 bases in between. The CDR3 is 13 residues long. Germline V gives CDR1 KGHSH, CDR2 LQKENI. DNA of the CDR3: TGTGCCAGCTCACCATCCCCCCGCAATGAGCAGTTCTTC. Translated: CASSPSPRNEQFF.

The gene calls are TRBV19 and TRBJ1-3; no clear D. CDR1 is LNHDA, CDR2 SQIVND, per germline (reference sequence). Trimming cost V 7 bases and J 4 bases, with 14 bases left between them. The CDR3 has 14 amino acids. CDR3 DNA: TGTGCCAGTACCATTGGAGCGAACGGAAACACCATATATTTT. This codes for CASTIGANGNTIYF. Full variable domain (missing parts from reference TRBV19 and TRBJ1-3): DGGITQSPKYLFRKEGQNVTLSCEQNLNHDAMYWYRQDPGQGLRLIYYSQIVNDFQKGDIAEGYSVSREKKESFPLTVTSAQKNPTAFYLCASTIGANGNTIYFGEGSWLTVV.

This chain connects TRBV4-1 to TRBJ2-7, with 10 bases fitting TRBD1. CDR1 and CDR2 from the germline V gene are MGHRA and YSYEKL. The V and J ends lost 4 bases and 3 bases, in that order; junction bases with no gene match: 3. The length of the CDR3 is 14 residues. CDR3 in DNA: TGCGCCAGCAGCCCAGGGACAGGGGACTACGAGCAGTACTTC. Its protein is CASSPGTGDYEQYF.

The chain joins TRBV7-2 to TRBJ2-7; TRBD2 agrees at 7 bases. The CDR3 consists of 14 residues. Germline V gene lookup returns CDR1 SGHTA and CDR2 FQGNSA. Trimming removed 2 bases from V and 4 bases from J; junction bases left unmatched: 5. DNA for the CDR3: TGTGCCAGCAGCTTAATAGCGGGTTTATACGAGCAGTACTTC. Amino acids: CASSLIAGLYEQYF.

For the CDR3, the DNA is TGTGCCAGCAGCTTAGTAGGATGGAGCACCGGGGAGCTGTTTTTT. Translation gives CASSLVGWSTGELFF. The rearrangement links TRBV11-2 to TRBJ2-2; D is unclear. This CDR3 region has 15 residues. The germline V gene encodes CDR1 SGHAT and CDR2 FQNNGV. Deletions cut 1 base from V and 4 bases from J, with 10 bases between. Filled out from reference TRBV11-2 and TRBJ2-2, the complete variable domain reads EAGVAQSPRYKIIEKRQSVAFWCNPISGHATLYWYQQILGQGPKLLIQFQNNGVVDDSQLPKDRFSAERLKGVDSTLKIQPAKLEDSAVYLCASSLVGWSTGELFFGEGSRLTVL.

The CDR3 protein is CASSVGLMNTEAFF. As DNA, the CDR3 is TGTGCCAGCAGCGTGGGCCTTATGAACACTGAAGCTTTCTTT. The chain has TRBV9 and TRBJ1-1; no reliable D call. Trimming cost V 2 bases and J 0 bases, with 8 bases left between them. Germline V gene data show CDR1 as SGDLS and CDR2 as YYNGEE. CDR3 size: 14 residues.

This clone was recorded a few times. J is TRBJ2-1 and V is TRBV7-2; 9 bases are a match to TRBD2. V lost 5 bases and J lost 6; bases outside the gene matches: 8. The CDR3 length is 15 residues. Germline lookup yields CDR1 SGHTA and CDR2 FQGNSA. In DNA form, the CDR3 reads TGTGCCAGCAGCCCGGGCGGTAGCGGGAGCAATGAGCAGTTCTTC. This codes for CASSPGGSGSNEQFF.

This chain connects TRBV2 to TRBJ1-5; TRBD1 aligns across 10 bases. Losses at the gene ends were 6 bases for V and 2 bases for J; bases not matched to a gene: 1. CDR3 length: 14 amino acids. Germline-derived CDR1 and CDR2 are SNHLY and FYNNEI. The CDR3 DNA is TGTGCCAGCAGCGGGACAGGGGGCAATCAGCCCCAGCATTTT. Translating gives CASSGTGGNQPQHF.

The gene calls are TRBV7-7 and TRBJ2-5; TRBD2 matches at 13 bases. The CDR3 loop spans 16 amino acids. The V gene end was trimmed by 5 bases and the J gene end by 5 bases; junction bases not matched to a gene: 8. CDR1 and CDR2 from the germline V gene are SSHAT and FNYEAQ (reference sequence). CDR3 bases: TGTGCCAGCAGCCGACCGGGACTAGCGGGACAGGAGACCCAGTACTTC. Its translation: CASSRPGLAGQETQYF. Using reference TRBV7-7 and TRBJ2-5 for the parts outside the CDR3, the full variable domain is GAGVSQSPRYKVTKRGQDVTLRCDPISSHATLYWYQQALGQGPEFLTYFNYEAQPDKSGLPSDRFSAERPEGSISTLTIQRTEQRDSAMYRCASSRPGLAGQETQYFGPGTRLLVL.